The present T cell receptor beta chain was sequenced within a study of T cell responses to AZD1222 COVID-19 vaccine. The CDR3 runs 16 residues. From germline, CDR1 is LGHDT and CDR2 YNNKEL (reference sequence). Germline trimming cut 4 bases from V and 7 bases from J; bases unmatched to any gene: 11. Repertoires were generated with immunoSEQ multiplex PCR, while TCRdb's copy carries only in-frame clones and drops some. This table has under 200,000 clones, around nine tenths appearing once. The receptor comes from an adult who received the MenACWY meningococcal vaccine as a control. The sample here was peripheral blood, taken 28 days after the second dose of the MenACWY control vaccine. V is TRBV3-1 (or the pseudogene TRBV3-2) and J is TRBJ1-4, with TRBD1 matching 8 bases. DNA of the CDR3: TGTGCCAGCAGCCCGTCCATTGCAGGGGGCGGTGAAAAACTGTTTTTT. Translation gives CASSPSIAGGGEKLFF.